This T cell receptor beta chain was profiled in a study of T cell responses to AZD1222 COVID-19 vaccine. The CDR3 is 14 residues long. With 0 bases removed from V and 4 bases from J, the gap between germline ends came to 9 bases. CDR1 LNHNV and CDR2 YYDKDF come from the germline V gene (reference sequence). Assay: immunoSEQ multiplex PCR; the TCRdb copy retains only in-frame clones and omits some. The table records 150,000 or so clones, approximately 91% of them present only once. The count of this clone is one. This specimen was peripheral blood, taken 28 days after the second AZD1222 dose. This receptor was taken from an adult who received the AZD1222 COVID-19 vaccine. V is TRBV15 and J is TRBJ1-2, with D possibly matching TRBD1 (5 bases). CDR3 region: CATSRDQGPYGYTF. For the CDR3, the DNA is TGTGCCACCAGCAGAGATCAGGGTCCCTATGGCTACACCTTC.